A selection of T cell receptor beta chains follows, all from one sample in a study of T cells in Graves' hyperthyroidism and ophthalmopathy. TCRdb passed the multiplex PCR reads through MiXCR, listing each CDR3 protein once. Here the sample spans 300,000 to 400,000 distinct CDR3 sequences, approximately 14% being singletons. The source material was blood. The source of these receptors is a young woman with Graves' ophthalmopathy. Each CDR3 is given with its conserved first and last residue. The D gene is left open where the match is weak. For some rows the clone size is stated as once, few or many, or as a class when expanded; others skip it.

many | TRBJ1-6 | TRBV27 | NA | CASSLGQGVGSPLHF | TGTGCCAGCAGTTTAGGGCAGGGAGTTGGATCACCCCTCCACTTT
NA | TRBJ1-2 | TRBV5-1 | NA | CASSFIGTKNYGYTF | TGCGCCAGCAGCTTTATAGGGACGAAAAACTATGGCTACACCTTC
NA | TRBJ1-2 | TRBV7-9 | TRBD1 | CASSADREKSTF | TGTGCCAGCAGCGCTGACAGGGAGAAGAGCACCTTC
many | TRBJ1-5 | TRBV7-2 | NA | CASSAFSGANQPQHF | TGTGCCAGCAGCGCTTTTTCAGGGGCCAATCAGCCCCAGCATTTT
few | TRBJ2-1 | TRBV19 | TRBD2 | CASSPGGISSYNEQFF | TGTGCCAGTAGTCCCGGGGGGATAAGCTCCTACAATGAGCAGTTCTTC
many | TRBJ1-1 | TRBV28 | NA | CASSLPDRVDTEAFF | TGTGCCAGCAGTTTACCCGACAGAGTGGACACTGAAGCTTTCTTT
many | TRBJ1-5 | TRBV6-5 | TRBD1 | CASSYGRGLNQPQHF | TGTGCCAGCAGTTACGGCAGGGGGCTAAATCAGCCCCAGCATTTT
NA | TRBJ1-1 | TRBV4-3 | NA | CAGSQEGMNTEAFF | TGCGCCGGCAGCCAAGAGGGCATGAACACTGAAGCTTTCTTT
many | TRBJ2-7 | TRBV27 | TRBD1 | CASSRSKGQGIYEQYF | TGTGCCAGCAGCCGCTCGAAAGGACAGGGTATCTACGAGCAGTACTTC
few | TRBJ2-5 | TRBV7-9 | NA | CASSITDRRLEETQYF | TGTGCCAGCAGCATTACCGACAGGAGGCTTGAGGAGACCCAGTACTTC
few | TRBJ2-7 | TRBV28 | NA | CASSLGEVGGEQYF | TGTGCCAGCAGTTTAGGGGAAGTGGGGGGAGAGCAGTACTTC
NA | TRBJ2-5 | TRBV2 | TRBD1 | CASSETNDRDDQETQYF | TGTGCCAGCAGTGAAACGAACGACAGGGACGACCAAGAGACCCAGTACTTC
NA | TRBJ2-2 | TRBV6-2/TRBV6-3 | TRBD1 | CATQYDRGQTGELFF | TGTGCCACCCAATACGACAGGGGGCAGACCGGGGAGCTGTTTTTT
many | TRBJ2-7 | TRBV29-1 | NA | CSVEGRDYEQYF | TGCAGCGTTGAGGGCAGGGACTACGAGCAGTACTTC
many | TRBJ2-7 | TRBV5-1 | NA | CASSLAGQIYEQYF | TGCGCCAGCAGCTTGGCGGGGCAGATCTACGAGCAGTACTTC
many | TRBJ2-7 | TRBV11-3 | NA | CASSLEGNPGEQYF | TGTGCCAGCAGCTTAGAAGGAAACCCGGGCGAGCAGTACTTC
many | TRBJ2-5 | TRBV7-9 | NA | CASSPQGLGETQYF | TGTGCCAGCAGCCCACAGGGATTGGGGGAGACCCAGTACTTC
many | TRBJ1-4 | TRBV20-1 | TRBD1 | CSARKGGTNEKLFF | TGCAGTGCTAGGAAAGGGGGCACTAATGAAAAACTGTTTTTT
few | TRBJ2-2 | TRBV12-5 | NA | CASGLVGPSTDTGELFF | TGTGCTAGTGGTTTGGTAGGACCATCGACCGACACCGGGGAGCTGTTTTTT
few | TRBJ1-4 | TRBV7-3 | TRBD1 | CASSRDRGEKLFF | TGTGCCAGCAGCCGGGACAGGGGTGAAAAACTGTTTTTT
many | TRBJ2-3 | TRBV24-1 | TRBD2 | CATSGQLAGSTDTQYF | TGTGCCACCAGTGGCCAACTAGCGGGGAGCACAGATACGCAGTATTTT
NA | TRBJ2-3 | TRBV4-2 | NA | CASSGEQGGEDTQYF | TGTGCCAGCAGTGGGGAACAGGGAGGTGAAGATACGCAGTATTTT
few | TRBJ2-7 | TRBV6-5 | TRBD1 | CASSYSGQRVYEQYF | TGCGCCAGCAGTTACTCGGGACAGCGAGTCTACGAGCAGTACTTC
many | TRBJ2-3 | TRBV3-1 | TRBD1 | CASSETGADSDTQYF | TGTGCCAGCAGCGAGACAGGGGCCGACTCGGATACGCAGTATTTT
many | TRBJ2-7 | TRBV20-1 | TRBD2 | CSARIAGGLTTTSYEQYF | TGCAGTGCTAGGATAGCGGGGGGGCTTACTACGACCTCCTACGAGCAGTACTTC
many | TRBJ1-2 | TRBV20-1 | NA | CSVSYGYTF | TGCAGTGTCAGTTATGGCTACACCTTC
many | TRBJ1-1 | TRBV19 | NA | CASSITGGREAFF | TGTGCCAGTAGTATAACAGGCGGCCGTGAAGCTTTCTTT
many | TRBJ2-5 | TRBV5-5 | NA | CASSLSLAQETQYF | TGTGCCAGCAGCTTGTCATTGGCCCAAGAGACCCAGTACTTC
many | TRBJ2-1 | TRBV11-3 | TRBD1 | CASSYRTGRSDNEQFF | TGTGCCAGCAGCTACCGGACAGGGAGGTCGGACAATGAGCAGTTCTTC
many | TRBJ1-6 | TRBV20-1 | NA | CSARGQSSYNSPLHF | TGCAGTGCTAGGGGTCAGAGCTCCTATAATTCACCCCTCCACTTT
many | TRBJ1-1 | TRBV12-5 | NA | CASGLSNTEAFF | TGTGCTAGTGGTCTCTCTAACACTGAAGCTTTCTTT
many | TRBJ1-5 | TRBV7-2 | NA | CASSLSNSNQPQHF | TGTGCCAGCAGCTTATCGAATAGCAATCAGCCCCAGCATTTT
NA | TRBJ2-1 | TRBV19 | TRBD2 | CASSITAGGTNEQFF | TGTGCCAGTAGTATAACGGCGGGGGGAACCAATGAGCAGTTCTTC
NA | TRBJ1-1 | TRBV29-1 | NA | CSGGEMYTEAFF | TGCAGCGGGGGGGAGATGTACACTGAAGCTTTCTTT
NA | TRBJ1-5 | TRBV28 | NA | CASSSYRFGQPQHF | TGTGCCAGCAGTTCTTACAGGTTTGGGCAGCCCCAGCATTTT
many | TRBJ2-3 | TRBV30 | NA | CAWSLFAGRDTQYF | TGTGCCTGGAGTCTCTTTGCGGGGAGAGATACGCAGTATTTT
many | TRBJ1-5 | TRBV2 | TRBD1 | CASSEVLGQGNQPQHF | TGTGCCAGCAGTGAAGTTTTGGGACAGGGGAATCAGCCCCAGCATTTT
many | TRBJ1-2 | TRBV3-1 | NA | CASSQDRNYGYTF | TGTGCCAGCAGCCAAGACAGAAACTATGGCTACACCTTC
many | TRBJ2-4 | TRBV28 | NA | CASGGRQRNIQYF | TGTGCCAGCGGGGGGAGACAGAGAAACATTCAGTACTTC
many | TRBJ2-5 | TRBV7-2 | NA | CASSLALPTQYF | TGTGCCAGCAGCTTAGCGCTCCCCACCCAGTACTTC
many | TRBJ2-7 | TRBV6-5 | NA | CASSYLPGHPYEQYF | TGTGCCAGCAGTTACTTGCCGGGACACCCCTACGAGCAGTACTTC
many | TRBJ2-1 | TRBV7-8 | NA | CASSLTIGRGSSYNEQFF | TGTGCCAGCAGCTTAACCATAGGGCGGGGCAGCTCCTACAATGAGCAGTTCTTC
few | TRBJ1-4 | TRBV7-9 | NA | CASSVIRKTNEKLFF | TGTGCCAGCAGCGTAATACGGAAGACTAATGAAAAACTGTTTTTT
NA | TRBJ2-1 | TRBV10-3 | NA | CAISESAQTYNEQFF | TGTGCCATCAGTGAGTCAGCTCAGACCTACAATGAGCAGTTCTTC
NA | TRBJ1-2 | TRBV20-1 | TRBD1 | CSADDRVNGYTF | TGCAGTGCCGACGACAGGGTAAATGGCTACACCTTC
many | TRBJ2-7 | TRBV7-6 | TRBD1 | CASSTEGAPAYEQYF | TGTGCCAGCAGCACCGAGGGGGCCCCTGCCTACGAGCAGTACTTC
many | TRBJ1-4 | TRBV18 | TRBD1 | CASSPNDRGPNEKLFF | TGTGCCAGCTCACCAAACGACAGGGGGCCTAATGAAAAACTGTTTTTT
many | TRBJ1-4 | TRBV6-1 | NA | CASSEAGEQGWEKLFF | TGTGCCAGCAGTGAAGCGGGAGAACAGGGTTGGGAAAAACTGTTTTTT
few | TRBJ2-6 | TRBV5-5 | NA | CASSLQGANVLTF | TGTGCCAGCAGCTTGCAAGGGGCCAACGTCCTGACTTTC
few | TRBJ2-3 | TRBV7-2 | NA | CASSLYTRTDTQYF | TGTGCCAGCAGCTTATATACTCGCACAGATACGCAGTATTTT
many | TRBJ2-7 | TRBV3-1 | NA | CASSQGGRDYEQYF | TGTGCCAGCAGCCAAGGGGGCAGAGACTACGAGCAGTACTTC
NA | TRBJ1-2 | TRBV20-1 | NA | CSALRGAYGYTF | TGCAGTGCTCTCCGGGGGGCGTATGGCTACACCTTC